Detailed here is one TCR beta chain. Time point given: blood from clinic visit 5 months post-surgery; TSC patient then seizure free. The sequenced cases were selected for having the highest brain T cell transcript signatures. The data stem from a study of brain T cells in children with intractable seizures. The repertoire was sequenced with immunoSEQ multiplex PCR; TCRdb's copy has only in-frame clones and lacks some. The table includes about 340,000 clones, about 94% detected once. Sequences were derived from peripheral blood, sampled 5 to 6 months after surgery. The receptor comes from a boy younger than two with tuberous sclerosis and intractable seizures.

The CDR3, as DNA: TGTGCCAGCAGCCCCACACAGGGTTTTGCCTACGAGCAGTACTTC. Translating gives CASSPTQGFAYEQYF. V and J are TRBV6-5 and TRBJ2-7, with D perhaps TRBD1 (6 bases). The germline V gene encodes CDR1 MNHEY and CDR2 SVGAGI. This CDR3 comprises 15 residues. V was pared by 6 bases and J by 2 bases, with 17 bases between.